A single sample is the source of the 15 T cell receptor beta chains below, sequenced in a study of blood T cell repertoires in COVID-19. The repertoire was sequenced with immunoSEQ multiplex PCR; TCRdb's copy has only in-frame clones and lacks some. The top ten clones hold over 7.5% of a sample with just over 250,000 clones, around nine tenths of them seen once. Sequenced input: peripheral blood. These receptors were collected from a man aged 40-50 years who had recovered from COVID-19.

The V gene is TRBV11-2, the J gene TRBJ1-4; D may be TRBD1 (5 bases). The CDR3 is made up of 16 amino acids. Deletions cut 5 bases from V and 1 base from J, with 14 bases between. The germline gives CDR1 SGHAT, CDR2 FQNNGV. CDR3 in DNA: TGTGCCAGCAGCCTCGGGACTGACGGAACTAATGAAAAACTGTTTTTT. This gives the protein CASSLGTDGTNEKLFF.

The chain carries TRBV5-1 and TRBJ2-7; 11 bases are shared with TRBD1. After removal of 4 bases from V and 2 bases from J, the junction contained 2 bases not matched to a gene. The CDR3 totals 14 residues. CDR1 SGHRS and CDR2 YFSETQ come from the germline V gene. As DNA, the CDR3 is TGCGCCAGCAGCGGGGGACAGGGGGCCTACGAGCAGTACTTC. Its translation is CASSGGQGAYEQYF.

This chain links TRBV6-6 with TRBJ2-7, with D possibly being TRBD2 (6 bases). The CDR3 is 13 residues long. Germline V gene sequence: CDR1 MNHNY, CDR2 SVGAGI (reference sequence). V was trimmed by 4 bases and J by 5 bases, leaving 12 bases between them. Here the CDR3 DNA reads TGTGCCAGCAGTTCGCCGGGGGACGACGAGCAGTACTTC. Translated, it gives CASSSPGDDEQYF.

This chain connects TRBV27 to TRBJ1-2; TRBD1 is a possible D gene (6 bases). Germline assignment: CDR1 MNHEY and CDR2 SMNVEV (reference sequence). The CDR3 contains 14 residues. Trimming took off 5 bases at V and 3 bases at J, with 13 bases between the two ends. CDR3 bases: TGTGCCAGCAGTATCACAGGGCTCGACTATGGCTACACCTTC. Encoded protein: CASSITGLDYGYTF.

DNA for the CDR3: TGTGCCAGCAGCGTAGCATCTGGAGGGTACACTGGCTACACCTTC. This codes for CASSVASGGYTGYTF. J is TRBJ1-2 and V is TRBV9; D remains unclear. Germline lookup yields CDR1 SGDLS and CDR2 YYNGEE. Between the trimmed V and J ends, which lost 0 bases and 7 bases, there was a span of 16 bases. There are 15 residues in the CDR3.

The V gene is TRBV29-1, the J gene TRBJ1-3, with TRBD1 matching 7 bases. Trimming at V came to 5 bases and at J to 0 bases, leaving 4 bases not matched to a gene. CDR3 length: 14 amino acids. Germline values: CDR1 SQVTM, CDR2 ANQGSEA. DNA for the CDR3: TGCAGCGTTCGGGACAGTAACTCTGGAAACACCATATATTTT. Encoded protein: CSVRDSNSGNTIYF.

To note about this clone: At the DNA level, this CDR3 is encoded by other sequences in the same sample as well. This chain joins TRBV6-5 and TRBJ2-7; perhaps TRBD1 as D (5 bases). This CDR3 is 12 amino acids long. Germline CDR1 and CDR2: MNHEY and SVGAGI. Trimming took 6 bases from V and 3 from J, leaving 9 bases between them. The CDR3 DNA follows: TGTGCCAGCAGCCAAGACAGCTACGAGCAGTACTTC. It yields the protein CASSQDSYEQYF.

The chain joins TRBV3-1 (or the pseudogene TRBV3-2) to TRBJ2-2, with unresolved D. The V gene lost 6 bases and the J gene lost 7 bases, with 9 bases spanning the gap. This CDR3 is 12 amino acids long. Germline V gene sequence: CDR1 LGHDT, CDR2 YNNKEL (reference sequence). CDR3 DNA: TGTGCCAGCAGTGTTATCTTCGGGGAGCTGTTTTTT. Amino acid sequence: CASSVIFGELFF.

CDR3 amino acids: CASGLVHGNTIYF. The CDR3 coding sequence is TGTGCTAGTGGTTTGGTACACGGAAACACCATATATTTT. The rearrangement joins TRBV12-5 to TRBJ1-3; the D is unclear. The V gene lost 0 bases and the J gene lost 4 bases, with 4 bases spanning the gap. Per the germline V gene, CDR1 is LGHNT and CDR2 is FRNRAP. The CDR3 consists of 13 residues.

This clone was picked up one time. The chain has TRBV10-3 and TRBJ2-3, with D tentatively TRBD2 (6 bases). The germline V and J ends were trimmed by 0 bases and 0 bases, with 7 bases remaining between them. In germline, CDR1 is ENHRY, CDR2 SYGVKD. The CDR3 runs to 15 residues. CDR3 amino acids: CAISESGTSTDTQYF. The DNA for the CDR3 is TGTGCCATCAGTGAGTCTGGGACTAGCACAGATACGCAGTATTTT.

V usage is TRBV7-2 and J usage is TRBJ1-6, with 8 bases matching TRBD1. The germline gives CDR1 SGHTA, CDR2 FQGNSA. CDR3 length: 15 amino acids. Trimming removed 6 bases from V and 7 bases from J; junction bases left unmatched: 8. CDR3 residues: CASRQPTGENSPLHF. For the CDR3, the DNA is TGTGCCAGCAGGCAACCGACAGGGGAAAATTCACCCCTCCACTTT.

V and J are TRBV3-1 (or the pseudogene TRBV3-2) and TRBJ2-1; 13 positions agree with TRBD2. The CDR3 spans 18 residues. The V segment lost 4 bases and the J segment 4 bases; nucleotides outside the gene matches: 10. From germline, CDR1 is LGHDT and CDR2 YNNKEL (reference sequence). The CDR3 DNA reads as TGTGCCAGCAGCCGACTAGCGGGAGGCCAGATGGGATACAATGAGCAGTTCTTC. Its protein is CASSRLAGGQMGYNEQFF.

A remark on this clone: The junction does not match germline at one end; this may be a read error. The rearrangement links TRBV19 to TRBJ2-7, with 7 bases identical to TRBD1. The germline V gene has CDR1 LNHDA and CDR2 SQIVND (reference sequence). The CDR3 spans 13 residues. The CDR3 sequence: CASSIRLRDSLNF. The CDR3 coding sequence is TGTGCCAGTAGTATAAGGCTCCGGGACAGCCTAAACTTC.

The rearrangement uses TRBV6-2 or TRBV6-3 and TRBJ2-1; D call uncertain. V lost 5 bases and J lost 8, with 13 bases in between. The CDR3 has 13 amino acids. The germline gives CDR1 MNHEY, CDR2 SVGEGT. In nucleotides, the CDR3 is TGTGCCAGCAGTCCCACTATCTTGGATGAGCAGTTCTTC. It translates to CASSPTILDEQFF.

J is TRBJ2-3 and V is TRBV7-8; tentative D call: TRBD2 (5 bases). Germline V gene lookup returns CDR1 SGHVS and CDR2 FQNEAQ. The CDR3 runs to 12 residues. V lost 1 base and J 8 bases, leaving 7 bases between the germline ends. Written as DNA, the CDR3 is TGTGCCAGCAGCTTAGTAGGGAGTACGCAGTATTTT. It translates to CASSLVGSTQYF.